The 20 T cell receptor beta chains presented below share a single source sample, sequenced in a study of human T cells and chemical hapten exposure. Time point denoted: patch test 2, 6 weeks after DPC sensitization. Treatment meaning: therapeutic diphenylcyclopropenone sensitization with weekly scalp DPC. Each CDR3 protein gets one entry after TCRdb re-called the RACE reads with MiXCR. The sample records fewer than 100,000 distinct CDR3 sequences, about a tenth being singletons. The sequences come from whole blood, collected in connection with sensitization to the hapten diphenylcyclopropenone (DPC). These receptors all stem from a woman aged 40 to 50 with alopecia areata. Some clones in this sample may be carry-over from other donors' samples.

This clonotype was detected ten times or more. V is TRBV6-4 and J is TRBJ2-2, with 8 bases aligning to TRBD2. Germline values: CDR1 MRHNA, CDR2 SNTAGT. The CDR3 loop spans 16 amino acids. V lost 8 bases to trimming and J lost 3 bases; unmatched junction nucleotides: 11. DNA for the CDR3: TGTGCCAGCGCGACTAGCGAGAATTGGGACACCGGGGAGCTGTTTTTT. This translates into CASATSENWDTGELFF.

This clonotype was seen ten or more times. The chain employs TRBV29-1 and TRBJ2-2; unclear D gene. Trimming took 1 base from V and 4 from J, leaving 4 bases between them. The CDR3 runs to 12 residues. The germline gives CDR1 SQVTM, CDR2 ANQGSEA. The CDR3 protein is CSVEGGTGELFF. CDR3 DNA: TGCAGCGTTGAAGGGGGCACCGGGGAGCTGTTTTTT.

This clonotype has a count of ten or more. The V call is TRBV20-1, the J call TRBJ1-4; 7 bases are a match to TRBD1. CDR1 is DFQATT, CDR2 SNEGSKA, per germline (reference sequence). This CDR3 region has 14 residues. Trimming cost V 3 bases and J 7 bases; bases outside gene matches: 8. The CDR3 DNA sequence: TGCAGTGCTAGCCCTCCCAACAGGGGTGAAAAACTGTTTTTT. Protein sequence: CSASPPNRGEKLFF.

This clonotype showed up just a few times. The chain combines TRBV5-1 with TRBJ2-5; 10 nucleotides agree with TRBD2. The V gene end was trimmed by 0 bases and the J gene end by 6 bases; junction bases not matched to a gene: 8. The CDR3 totals 16 residues. The germline V gene encodes CDR1 SGHRS and CDR2 YFSETQ. The DNA for the CDR3 is TGCGCCAGCAGCTTGGTGGTAGCGGGAGGCAGGAAGACCCAGTACTTC. Translation gives CASSLVVAGGRKTQYF.

Only a few counts were recorded for this clonotype. This sequence joins TRBV7-6 and TRBJ2-7; the D gene is possibly TRBD1 (5 bases). Trimming left V 3 bases short and J 2 bases short, with 14 bases between. The CDR3 covers 15 residues. The germline V gene encodes CDR1 SGHVS and CDR2 FNYEAQ. DNA of the CDR3: TGTGCCAGCAGCTTTGACAGATTCATTACCTACGAGCAGTACTTC. Amino acids: CASSFDRFITYEQYF.

The sample holds a few counts of this clonotype. The chain has TRBV10-2 and TRBJ2-3, with D unresolved. CDR1 is WSHSY and CDR2 is SAAADI in the germline V gene. CDR3 size: 13 residues. The ends were cut back, 5 bases at V and 6 bases at J, with 12 bases in the middle. CDR3 loop: CASSSLFGDTQYF. The CDR3 DNA reads as TGCGCCAGCAGTTCTCTTTTCGGGGATACGCAGTATTTT.

In nucleotides, the CDR3 is TGCAGCGTCGATCAGGGGAACACTGAAGCTTTCTTT. Protein: CSVDQGNTEAFF. This sequence joins TRBV29-1 and TRBJ1-1; D perhaps matches TRBD1 (5 bases). Per the germline V gene, CDR1 is SQVTM and CDR2 is ANQGSEA. The CDR3 consists of 12 residues. The V end lost 6 bases, the J end lost 1 base, and 9 bases lay between the germline ends.

In this sample, this clonotype turned up once. The CDR3 nucleotides are TGTGCCAGCGGTAACATGGATACGCAGTATTTT. It is translated as CASGNMDTQYF. The chain employs TRBV2 and TRBJ2-3; D is unresolved. V lost 8 bases and J 6 bases, leaving 9 bases between the germline ends. CDR1 and CDR2 from the germline V gene are SNHLY and FYNNEI. This CDR3 contains 11 residues.

This clonotype was observed a few times. The CDR3 loop reads CSAVRASYGYTF. CDR3 in DNA: TGCAGTGCTGTCAGGGCCTCCTATGGCTACACCTTC. The chain has TRBV20-1 and TRBJ1-2; maybe TRBD1 (5 bases). The germline gives CDR1 DFQATT, CDR2 SNEGSKA (reference sequence). This CDR3 is built from 12 residues. V lost 5 bases, J lost 4 bases, and 11 bases lay in between.

The V call is TRBV29-1, the J call TRBJ2-3, with 8 bases that match TRBD1. V lost 2 bases, J lost 0 bases, and 1 base stayed unmatched. CDR3 size: 14 residues. CDR1 and CDR2 from the germline V gene are SQVTM and ANQGSEA. CDR3 loop: CSVEQGASTDTQYF. Written as DNA, the CDR3 is TGCAGCGTTGAACAGGGGGCCAGCACAGATACGCAGTATTTT.

The rearrangement joins TRBV28 to TRBJ2-7; the match to TRBD1 covers 8 bases. The CDR3 extends over 14 amino acids. The J segment lost 2 bases and the V segment lost 7 bases, leaving 7 bases of the junction unmatched. CDR1 and CDR2 from the germline V gene are MDHEN and SYDVKM. The CDR3 DNA reads as TGTGCCAGCACCCCGGGGACAGGACCCTACGAGCAGTACTTC. Its protein is CASTPGTGPYEQYF. The entire variable domain, with the rest obtained from reference TRBV28 and TRBJ2-7, is as follows: DVKVTQSSRYLVKRTGEKVFLECVQDMDHENMFWYRQDPGLGLRLIYFSYDVKMKEKGDIPEGYSVSREKKERFSLILESASTNQTSMYLCASTPGTGPYEQYFGPGTRLTVT.

This clonotype was seen many times. The CDR3 here is CASHRGGNYNEQFF. In nucleotides, the CDR3 is TGTGCCAGCCACAGGGGCGGGAACTACAATGAGCAGTTCTTC. The V and J genes are TRBV7-9 and TRBJ2-1, with TRBD1 as a possible D gene (7 bases). CDR1 and CDR2 from the germline V gene are SEHNR and FQNEAQ (reference sequence). V was pared by 8 bases and J by 3 bases, with 14 bases between. This CDR3 is built from 14 residues.

The rearrangement uses TRBV12-3 or TRBV12-4 and TRBJ1-2; D gene unclear. The CDR3 totals 11 residues. With 8 bases removed from V and 8 bases from J, the gap between germline ends came to 12 bases. Here the CDR3 reads CASGPLGGYTF. The DNA of the CDR3 is TGTGCCAGCGGACCTCTGGGCGGCTACACCTTC.

This clonotype was seen more than once but under ten times. The chain is built from TRBV30 and TRBJ1-5; D may be TRBD1 (6 bases). V was pared by 0 bases and J by 3 bases, with 12 bases between. The germline CDR1 and CDR2 sequences are GTSNPN and SVGIG (reference sequence). The CDR3 contains 15 residues. CDR3 residues: CAWSVQGQSNQPQHF. In DNA form, the CDR3 reads TGTGCCTGGAGTGTACAAGGACAGTCCAATCAGCCCCAGCATTTT.

This clonotype was seen a few times. J is TRBJ2-1 and V is TRBV20-1; D call uncertain. Germline CDR1 and CDR2: DFQATT and SNEGSKA (reference sequence). Trimming left V 3 bases short and J 4 bases short, with 4 bases between. This CDR3 spans 11 amino acids. CDR3 sequence (DNA): TGCAGTGCTAGTGTATACAATGAGCAGTTCTTC. Translation gives CSASVYNEQFF.

Only a few counts were recorded for this clonotype. This chain connects TRBV10-3 to TRBJ2-1; perhaps D is TRBD1 or TRBD2 (5 bases each). Trimming stripped 11 bases from V and 3 bases from J, with 17 bases between. CDR3 length: 14 amino acids. The germline V gene encodes CDR1 ENHRY and CDR2 SYGVKD. The CDR3 DNA reads TGTGCCGCCAACCGGGACGGAAACTACAATGAGCAGTTCTTC. Translated: CAANRDGNYNEQFF.

The chain employs TRBV7-8 and TRBJ2-2; D gene unclear. The CDR3 contains 14 residues. The germline gives CDR1 SGHVS, CDR2 FQNEAQ. Trimming left V 5 bases short and J 0 bases short, with 7 bases between. The CDR3 DNA sequence: TGTGCCAGCAGCGGCGTCTCGAACACCGGGGAGCTGTTTTTT. This translates into CASSGVSNTGELFF.

This clonotype showed up many times. The J gene is TRBJ2-5, the V gene TRBV5-5; D is possibly TRBD2 (6 bases). The V end lost 3 bases, the J end lost 5 bases, and 17 bases lay between the germline ends. The germline CDR1 and CDR2 sequences are SGHKS and YYEKEE (reference sequence). There are 15 residues in the CDR3. The CDR3 region is CASSSRGAGAETQYF. CDR3 nucleotide sequence: TGTGCCAGCAGCTCTCGGGGAGCGGGTGCGGAGACCCAGTACTTC.

This clonotype has more than one count but fewer than ten. This chain links TRBV7-2 with TRBJ2-7, with D hard to call. The germline gives CDR1 SGHTA, CDR2 FQGNSA. The V end was cut by 3 bases, the J end by 3 bases, with 12 bases between. This CDR3 spans 14 amino acids. The CDR3 is CASSLTPRGYEQYF. The CDR3 DNA follows: TGTGCCAGCAGCTTGACCCCCCGCGGCTACGAGCAGTACTTC.

This clonotype was seen at least ten times. This chain links TRBV6-2 or TRBV6-3 with TRBJ2-2; TRBD2 matches at 7 bases. CDR1 is MNHEY and CDR2 is SVGEGT in the germline V gene. This CDR3 comprises 15 residues. V lost 4 bases to trimming and J lost 4 bases; unmatched junction nucleotides: 6. The CDR3 coding sequence is TGTGCCAGCAGTTTTCCAGCGGGGTCCACCGGGGAGCTGTTTTTT. Its translation: CASSFPAGSTGELFF.